This entry concerns a single T cell receptor (beta chain). This sample was included in a study of shared clonotypes between healthy human individuals. Replicate PCRs were loaded with approximately 300 ng DNA from unsorted PBMC, about 30,000 T cell genomes. The assay was immunoSEQ multiplex PCR, and TCRdb's table has in-frame clones only and misses some. The sample contains some 450,000 clones, around 77% of which appear only once. The CDR3 sequence is 12 residues long. Germline values: CDR1 MDHEN, CDR2 SYDVKM. Trimming shortened V by 7 bases and J by 0 bases, and 4 bases separated the two germline ends. Adult Caucasians living in Nashville, Tennessee made up all of the donors.

Source material: PBMCs. The receptor's source is a woman aged 40 to 50 in good health. Some clones in this sample may be carry-over from other donors' samples. The chain carries TRBV28 and TRBJ1-5; D unclear. As DNA, the CDR3 is TGTGCCAGCACTTATAGCAATCAGCCCCAGCATTTT. It specifies CASTYSNQPQHF.